Listed here is a single T cell receptor (beta chain). Its antigen is still unknown. Trimming stripped 2 bases from V and 1 base from J, with 14 bases between. The CDR3 consists of 16 residues. CDR1 and CDR2 (germline): MNHNY, SVGAGI (reference sequence). The data were taken from a study of OX40 agonist ivuxolimab in advanced cancers. Overall study: The group had a mean age of 60 years, ranged from about 23 to 85, and was 80% to 85% male.

The data were produced by immunoSEQ multiplex PCR, yet TCRdb's version contains in-frame clones alone and is incomplete. The sample comprises 75,000 to 100,000 clones, less than 90% of which are singletons, and more than 5.5% rests with the top ten. Study-level points and caveats: Individuals who were partial responders at 0.1-3.0 mg/kg had clonal expansion that ranked among the lowest. Certain nonresponders likewise exhibited a low normalized T-cell clonal expansion.

Blood sampling took place at baseline, cycle 4 day 1, and cycle 7 day 1. Specimen: CD4+ or CD8+ T cells sorted from blood, collected in a trial of the OX40 agonist ivuxolimab. This TCR was recovered from an adult with an advanced solid tumor such as melanoma, head and neck, liver or kidney cancer. This sequence joins TRBV6-6 and TRBJ2-5, with TRBD2 as a possible D gene (6 bases). CDR3 sequence reads: CASSYGGRSTQETQYF. The CDR3 region has the DNA TGTGCCAGCAGTTACGGGGGGAGGTCGACCCAAGAGACCCAGTACTTC.